These 8 T cell receptor beta chains originate from one sample sequenced in a study of CD8 T cells in ankylosing spondylitis. Using its own MiXCR run on the 5' RACE reads, TCRdb lists one record per CDR3 protein. The table has around 120,000 distinct CDR3 sequences, around 9.7% seen once. The sample taken for sequencing was blood, either unsorted or a sorted T cell fraction (not recorded which). Every receptor here comes from a male donor with ankylosing spondylitis or in good health (not recorded which).

This clonotype was found many times. The chain is built from TRBV20-1 and TRBJ2-3; D gene uncertain. This CDR3 spans 12 amino acids. V shed 0 bases and J shed 2 bases, with 3 bases lying between them. Germline V gene lookup returns CDR1 DFQATT and CDR2 SNEGSKA (reference sequence). CDR3 sequence (DNA): TGCAGTGCTAGAGAGTTCACAGATACGCAGTATTTT. Encoded protein: CSAREFTDTQYF.

The table lists this clonotype with a few counts. V gene TRBV28 combines with J gene TRBJ2-1; the match to TRBD2 covers 13 bases. Germline CDR1 is MDHEN and CDR2 is SYDVKM. This CDR3 comprises 15 residues. J was trimmed by 6 bases and V by 7 bases; bases with no gene match: 6. The CDR3 protein is CASTPGLAGINEQFF. The CDR3 DNA reads TGTGCCAGCACACCGGGACTAGCGGGAATCAATGAGCAGTTCTTC.

This clonotype was seen many times. This rearrangement joins TRBV6-1 to TRBJ2-1; 9 bases map to TRBD2. The V and J ends lost 9 bases and 1 base, in that order; junction bases with no gene match: 4. CDR1 and CDR2 from the germline V gene are MNHNS and SASEGT. The CDR3 runs to 14 residues. CDR3 in DNA: TGTGCCAGTGAGACTAGCGGATCCTACAATGAGCAGTTCTTC. Translating gives CASETSGSYNEQFF.

This clonotype occurred a few times. The CDR3 nucleotides are TGTGCCACCAGCTTCCGGACTAGCGGGACAGGTGAGCAGTTCTTC. Encoded protein: CATSFRTSGTGEQFF. The chain uses TRBV15 and TRBJ2-1; TRBD2 aligns across 12 bases. The junction had 8 bases not matched to a gene; V was cut back by 5 bases and J by 9 bases. The CDR3 has 15 amino acids. CDR1 is LNHNV, CDR2 YYDKDF, per germline (reference sequence).

This clonotype occurred a few times. This chain uses TRBV5-1 with TRBJ2-5; D is undetermined. CDR3 length: 11 amino acids. V dropped 4 bases and J dropped 3 bases, with 4 bases sitting between them. Germline V CDR1 and CDR2: SGHRS, YFSETQ. The chain's CDR3 is CASSIEETQYF. CDR3 in DNA: TGCGCCAGCAGCATCGAAGAGACCCAGTACTTC. Full variable domain (missing parts from reference TRBV5-1 and TRBJ2-5): KAGVTQTPRYLIKTRGQQVTLSCSPISGHRSVSWYQQTPGQGLQFLFEYFSETQRNKGNFPGRFSGRQFSNSRSEMNVSTLELGDSALYLCASSIEETQYFGPGTRLLVL.

This clonotype was counted ten times or more. The chain carries TRBV20-1 and TRBJ2-7; TRBD2 might be the D (6 bases). This CDR3 has 16 residues. CDR1 DFQATT and CDR2 SNEGSKA come from the germline V gene (reference sequence). The V end lost 1 base, the J end lost 3 bases, and 19 bases lay between the germline ends. In DNA, the CDR3 is TGCAGTGCTAGAGCGTCCGGGGGAGTCGGCTTCTACGAGCAGTACTTC. Residues: CSARASGGVGFYEQYF.

The count of this clonotype is one. Possible read error: a much larger clone is one base away. This rearrangement joins TRBV29-1 to TRBJ1-1; maybe TRBD1 (5 bases). Trimming left V 6 bases short and J 6 bases short, with 8 bases between. The CDR3 is made up of 10 amino acids. Per the germline V gene, CDR1 is SQVTM and CDR2 is ANQGSEA. The CDR3 sequence is CSVARAEAFF. In DNA, the CDR3 is TGCAGCGTGGCCAGGGCTGAAGCTTTCTTT.

This clonotype was counted ten times or more. The chain carries TRBV27 and TRBJ2-3; D might be TRBD2 (6 bases). Germline CDR1 and CDR2: MNHEY and SMNVEV (reference sequence). This CDR3 comprises 15 residues. V gave up 4 bases and J gave up 2 bases, with 13 bases separating them. The CDR3 loop reads CASSSQGLNTDTQYF. In nucleotides, the CDR3 is TGTGCCAGCAGTTCGCAGGGACTTAACACAGATACGCAGTATTTT.